A selection of T cell receptor beta chains follows, all from one sample in a study of T cell repertoires in cytomegalovirus infection. TCRdb called the reads again in MiXCR, with one record for every CDR3 protein. This sample carries about 310,000 distinct CDR3 sequences, about a sixth of them seen once, and the ten largest clones take 12%. Material: PBMCs. Receptors originate from a human donor in good health (CMV status not recorded). Some clones in this sample may be carry-over from other donors' samples. Each CDR3 is given with its conserved first and last residue. Fields, in order: CDR3 protein, CDR3 DNA, clone size, V gene, J gene, D gene. A D gene is named only where the DNA matches it firmly. The size of a clone is reported for some rows only, either as once, few or many, or as a class for expanded clones.

CASSQDLSGSLYGYTF	TGCGCCAGCAGCCAAGATCTGTCAGGTTCGCTTTATGGCTACACCTTC	many	TRBV4-1	TRBJ1-2	NA
CASSSQDRAYEQYF	TGTGCCAGCAGTTCGCAGGACAGGGCCTACGAGCAGTACTTC	few	TRBV27	TRBJ2-7	TRBD1
CASSLTPSGQGNTGELFF	TGTGCCAGCAGCTTAACCCCATCTGGACAGGGGAACACCGGGGAGCTGTTTTTT	many	TRBV7-3	TRBJ2-2	TRBD1
CASSLGGNSQETQYF	TGTGCCAGCAGCTTAGGTGGGAACAGCCAAGAGACCCAGTACTTC	many	TRBV7-2	TRBJ2-5	NA
CASRRDRGNSPLHF	TGTGCCAGTAGACGGGACAGGGGGAATTCACCCCTCCACTTT	NA	TRBV19	TRBJ1-6	TRBD1
CASSYSPGLAGYEQFF	TGTGCCAGCAGTTACTCACCGGGACTAGCGGGATATGAGCAGTTCTTC	few	TRBV6-5	TRBJ2-1	TRBD2
CASSYFQSGQGSNQPQHF	TGTGCCAGCAGTTACTTCCAGTCTGGACAGGGGAGCAATCAGCCCCAGCATTTT	few	TRBV6-6	TRBJ1-5	TRBD1
CASSLRPRGALTDTQYF	TGTGCCAGCAGCTTACGGCCGAGGGGGGCCCTCACAGATACGCAGTATTTT	NA	TRBV7-2	TRBJ2-3	NA
CASSSDFNSGGYTF	TGTGCCAGCAGCTCAGATTTTAACTCCGGTGGCTACACCTTC	NA	TRBV6-6	TRBJ1-2	NA
CASSVVRPGATQYF	TGTGCCAGCAGCGTAGTGCGACCGGGGGCTACGCAGTATTTT	few	TRBV7-6	TRBJ2-3	NA
CASEEGQGYNSPLHF	TGTGCCAGCGAAGAAGGCCAAGGCTATAATTCACCCCTCCACTTT	many	TRBV7-2	TRBJ1-6	NA
CASSGPGETQYF	TGTGCCAGCAGCGGCCCCGGCGAGACCCAGTACTTC	many	TRBV7-3	TRBJ2-5	NA
CASRRRGVLAKAGQPQHF	TGTGCCAGCAGACGGCGCGGGGTTTTGGCCAAGGCAGGTCAGCCCCAGCATTTT	many	TRBV28	TRBJ1-5	NA
CASSSYVDRREQFF	TGTGCCAGCAGCTCTTACGTGGACAGGAGAGAGCAGTTCTTC	few	TRBV7-9	TRBJ2-1	TRBD1